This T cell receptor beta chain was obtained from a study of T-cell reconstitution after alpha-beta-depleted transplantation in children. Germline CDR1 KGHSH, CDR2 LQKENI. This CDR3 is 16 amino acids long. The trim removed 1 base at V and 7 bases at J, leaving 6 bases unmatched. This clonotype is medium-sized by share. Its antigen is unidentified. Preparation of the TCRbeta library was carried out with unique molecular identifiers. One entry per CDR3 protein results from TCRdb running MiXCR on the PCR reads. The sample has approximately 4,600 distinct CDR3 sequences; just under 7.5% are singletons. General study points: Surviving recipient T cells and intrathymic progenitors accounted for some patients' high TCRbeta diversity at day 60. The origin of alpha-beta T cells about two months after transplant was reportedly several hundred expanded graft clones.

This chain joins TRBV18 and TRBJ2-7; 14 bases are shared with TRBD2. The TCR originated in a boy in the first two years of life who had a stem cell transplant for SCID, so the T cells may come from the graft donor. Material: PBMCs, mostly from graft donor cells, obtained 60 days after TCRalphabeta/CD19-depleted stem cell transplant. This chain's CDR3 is CASSPQGTSGGLEQYF. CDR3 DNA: TGTGCCAGCTCACCACAAGGGACTAGCGGGGGCTTGGAGCAGTACTTC.